This TCR beta chain was sequenced in a study of T cells after yellow fever vaccination. Study-level information: Preparation used SMART-Seq v4 Ultra Low Input for the low-cell-number fractions.

Germline lookup yields CDR1 LGHDT and CDR2 YNNKEL (reference sequence). V lost 4 bases and J lost 1, with 7 bases in between. CDR3 size: 14 residues. Study results and limitations: A secondary response was less intense yet reached its peak sooner, at day 5 versus 15. Of the clonotypes, a small share occurred in both CD4 and CD8 compartments. The booster response re-showed most primary clones: around 96% CD4, roughly 91% CD8.

As to this clonotype: No antigen is known for it.

Each CDR3 protein gets one entry after TCRdb re-called the 5' RACE reads with MiXCR. This table has some 560,000 distinct CDR3 sequences, about 19% appearing once. The TCR comes from a man aged 25 to 40 who received the YFV17D yellow fever vaccine. The sample in question was PBMCs, obtained 15 days after the yellow fever booster vaccination. This chain uses TRBV3-1 with TRBJ2-2; D is undetermined. The CDR3 here is CASSRKGNTGELFF. As DNA, the CDR3 is TGTGCCAGCAGCCGGAAAGGGAACACCGGGGAGCTGTTTTTT.